A selection of T cell receptor beta chains follows, all from one sample in a study of CD8+CD57+ T cells in acquired aplastic anemia. TCRdb reprocessed the reads via MiXCR and lists one record per CDR3 protein. Of roughly 200,000 distinct CDR3 sequences in the sample, about 62% were seen once. The sequencing sample was made of sorted CD4+, CD8+, or CD8+CD57+ T cells (not recorded which) from PBMCs. These TCRs come from a human donor with aplastic anemia. CDR3s include the opening cysteine and the closing phenylalanine or tryptophan. Fields, in order: D gene, V gene, J gene, clone size, CDR3 DNA, CDR3 protein. A D gene is named only where the DNA matches it firmly. Size values are once, few and many counts, or a class for expanded clones, and some rows have none.

-	TRBV7-2	TRBJ2-7	-	TGTGCCAGCAGCTCAGGCGAGCAGTACTTC	CASSSGEQYF
TRBD1	TRBV5-1	TRBJ2-7	-	TGCGCCAGCAGCTCCTGGGACAGGGCCTACGAGCAGTACTTC	CASSSWDRAYEQYF
-	TRBV7-8	TRBJ2-7	-	TGTGCCAGCAGCTTAGTGGGGGTGGTAGGTTACGAGCAGTACTTC	CASSLVGVVGYEQYF
-	TRBV25-1	TRBJ2-1	few	TGTGCCAGCAGGGCAGGGACGGACCCCTACAATGAGCAGTTCTTC	CASRAGTDPYNEQFF
TRBD2	TRBV4-3	TRBJ2-7	-	TGCGCCAGCAGCCAGACCGGGACTAGTAGGTACGAGCAGTACTTC	CASSQTGTSRYEQYF
TRBD1	TRBV7-9	TRBJ1-1	-	TGTGCCAGCAGCGCCACCATCTCGACAGGGGGCGAGAACACTGAAGCTTTCTTT	CASSATISTGGENTEAFF
TRBD1	TRBV5-1	TRBJ2-3	-	TGCGCCAGCAGCCTCGAGGGACAGGGCGATGCAGATACGCAGTATTTT	CASSLEGQGDADTQYF
TRBD1	TRBV5-4	TRBJ2-5	few	TGTGCCAGCAGCCTTCGGACAGGGGGAGGTCGAGAGACCCAGTACTTC	CASSLRTGGGRETQYF
TRBD1	TRBV10-1	TRBJ2-3	few	TGCGCCAGCAGTGAGACCTTACCGGGACAGGCGCAGTATTTT	CASSETLPGQAQYF
-	TRBV19	TRBJ1-2	-	TGTGCCAGTAGTGGGGAGGGGCCTCAAGGCTACACCTTC	CASSGEGPQGYTF
-	TRBV6-5	TRBJ1-6	few	TGTGCCAGCAGTTACCGGGACCTAGGGAATTCACCCCTCCACTTT	CASSYRDLGNSPLHF
TRBD2	TRBV24-1	TRBJ2-3	-	TGTGCCACCAGTGACCCGGGGAGGGGACCCGATACGCAGTGTTTT	CATSDPGRGPDTQCF
-	TRBV9	TRBJ2-3	-	TGTGCCAGCAGTCGCACAGGGGGTAGCGGGGGACCTCGGGATACGCAGTATTTT	CASSRTGGSGGPRDTQYF
TRBD1	TRBV11-3	TRBJ1-1	few	TGTGCCAGCAGCCCCACAGGGGGCACTGAAGCTTTCTTT	CASSPTGGTEAFF
-	TRBV10-3	TRBJ2-1	-	TGTGCCATCAGTGATTTGGGGCAAGCTGAGCAGTTCTTC	CAISDLGQAEQFF
-	TRBV5-4	TRBJ1-6	few	TGTGCCAGCAGCCCCGGACAGTACCCAGACGGGCCCCTCCACTTT	CASSPGQYPDGPLHF
-	TRBV9	TRBJ1-2	-	TGTGCCAGCAGCGTAGGGTTGGCAGGGACTTATGGCTACACCTTC	CASSVGLAGTYGYTF
-	TRBV29-1	TRBJ1-4	once	TGCAGCGCGGGGTGGCAGGGAGGGGAAAAACTGTTTTTT	CSAGWQGGEKLFF
TRBD1	TRBV7-9	TRBJ2-1	-	TGTGCCAGCAGCTTCCAAACAGGGGGCTTTGGCAATGAGCAGTTCTTC	CASSFQTGGFGNEQFF
-	TRBV29-1	TRBJ2-7	-	TGCAGCGTTGAATCCGGGCAGTCCTACGAGCAGTACTTC	CSVESGQSYEQYF
TRBD1	TRBV5-1	TRBJ1-1	-	TGCGCCAGCAGCTCCAGACAGGGGAAGGACACTGAAGCTTTCTTT	CASSSRQGKDTEAFF
TRBD2	TRBV29-1	TRBJ2-1	-	TGCAGCGTTGCCGGGACTAGCGGGAGAATGACTGAGCAGTTCTTC	CSVAGTSGRMTEQFF
-	TRBV19	TRBJ1-5	-	TGTGCCAGTAGTATACCTAGGGGCAATCAGCCCCAGCATTTT	CASSIPRGNQPQHF
-	TRBV20-1	TRBJ1-5	few	TGCAGTGCCGACGCTAAAGGGGGAAATCAGCCCCAGCATTTT	CSADAKGGNQPQHF
-	TRBV19	TRBJ1-1	-	TGTGCCAGTAGTATATATGGCACTGAAGCTTTCTTT	CASSIYGTEAFF
TRBD1	TRBV7-8	TRBJ1-1	-	TGTGCCAGCAGCTTTAGACAGGGCCAAGCTAGGACTGAAGCTTTCTTT	CASSFRQGQARTEAFF
TRBD2	TRBV29-1	TRBJ2-1	-	TGCAGCGTTGAAGGGGACCGGGGGGGGCAATGGGAGCAGTTCTTC	CSVEGDRGGQWEQFF
TRBD1	TRBV15	TRBJ2-5	-	TGTGCCACCAGCAGAGAGGCAGGGGGACGGGGTTTCGACCAAGAGACCCAGTACTTC	CATSREAGGRGFDQETQYF
-	TRBV5-4	TRBJ2-3	few	TGTGCCAGCAGCTTGAGGAGCACAGATACGCAGTATTTT	CASSLRSTDTQYF